One sample yielded the 28 T cell receptor beta chains listed below, sequenced in a study of human T cells and chemical hapten exposure. TCRdb reprocessed the RACE reads via MiXCR and lists one record per CDR3 protein. Of about 120,000 distinct CDR3 sequences in the sample, around an eighth were seen once. Noted time point: pre-sensitization, week 0. The treatment: therapeutic diphenylcyclopropenone sensitization with weekly scalp DPC. The starting material was whole blood, obtained in connection with sensitization to the hapten diphenylcyclopropenone (DPC). The receptors originated from a woman under 30 with alopecia areata. Some clones in this sample may be carry-over from other donors' samples.

This sequence joins TRBV11-1 and TRBJ2-3; 8 bases are a match to TRBD1. The CDR3 is 16 amino acids. The V and J ends lost 8 bases and 4 bases, in that order; junction bases with no gene match: 14. The germline V gene has CDR1 SGHAT and CDR2 FQDESV (reference sequence). CDR3 sequence reads: CASSQGRGRYPDTQYF. The CDR3 region has the DNA TGTGCCAGCTCCCAAGGCAGGGGGCGCTATCCAGATACGCAGTATTTT. Filled out from reference TRBV11-1 and TRBJ2-3, the complete variable domain reads EAEVAQSPRYKITEKSQAVAFWCDPISGHATLYWYRQILGQGPELLVQFQDESVVDDSQLPKDRFSAERLKGVDSTLKIQPAELGDSAMYLCASSQGRGRYPDTQYFGPGTRLTVL.

Written as DNA, the CDR3 is TGTGCCAGCAGCTCCCCACAGGGGCCCGGGGAGCTGTTTTTT. This translates into CASSSPQGPGELFF. The chain combines TRBV7-3 with TRBJ2-2; 7 bases are a match to TRBD1. This CDR3 contains 14 residues. Germline CDR1 is SGHTA and CDR2 is FQGTGA. With V trimmed by 4 bases and J by 6 bases, 5 bases remained unmatched. The entire variable domain, with the rest obtained from reference TRBV7-3 and TRBJ2-2, is as follows: GAGVSQTPSNKVTEKGKYVELRCDPISGHTALYWYRQSLGQGPEFLIYFQGTGAADDSGLPNDRFFAVRPEGSVSTLKIQRTERGDSAVYLCASSSPQGPGELFFGEGSRLTVL.

The CDR3 sequence: CASSVADRVYNEQFF. The CDR3 DNA reads TGTGCCAGCAGCGTAGCCGACAGGGTCTACAATGAGCAGTTCTTC. V gene TRBV9 combines with J gene TRBJ2-1; 7 bases match TRBD1. The trim removed 0 bases at V and 3 bases at J, leaving 3 bases unmatched. This CDR3 is 15 amino acids long. Germline CDR1 is SGDLS and CDR2 is YYNGEE.

This clonotype was observed at least ten times. The J gene is TRBJ2-3, the V gene TRBV6-6, with TRBD1 identical over 8 bases. The CDR3 contains 17 residues. Germline loops: CDR1 MNHNY, CDR2 SVGAGI (reference sequence). Trimming took 1 base from V and 6 from J; bases not matched to a gene: 12. CDR3 bases: TGTGCCAGCAGTTACTTGGTGACAGGGGCAGAAAGGGATACGCAGTATTTT. Its protein is CASSYLVTGAERDTQYF.

The J gene is TRBJ2-2, the V gene TRBV27; D may be TRBD2 (6 bases). Germline loops: CDR1 MNHEY, CDR2 SMNVEV (reference sequence). The CDR3 sequence is 15 residues long. Trimming removed 3 bases from V and 3 bases from J, with 11 bases in between. CDR3 DNA sequence: TGTGCCAGCAGTTTTCGGGACTTTTACACCGGGGAGCTGTTTTTT. It translates to CASSFRDFYTGELFF.

This clonotype was counted ten times or more. This chain links TRBV19 with TRBJ1-2; 9 nucleotides align to TRBD1. CDR1 LNHDA and CDR2 SQIVND come from the germline V gene (reference sequence). Unmatched junction bases numbered 13, after V lost 6 bases and J lost 5 bases. This CDR3 contains 16 residues. Written as DNA, the CDR3 is TGTGCCAGTAGCCCAATCCTCGGGACAGGGCCGTATGGCTACACCTTC. Amino acids: CASSPILGTGPYGYTF.

Remarks on this clonotype: An end of the junction differs from the germline gene, which may be a read error. This CDR3 reads CASLGRGNYGYTF. DNA for the CDR3: TGCGCCAGCCTGGGGCGGGGGAACTATGGCTACACCTTT. The V gene is TRBV5-1, the J gene TRBJ1-2; TRBD1 is a possible D gene (5 bases). The length of the CDR3 is 13 residues. From germline, CDR1 is SGHRS and CDR2 YFSETQ.

Notes on this clonotype: A much larger clone is a single base away; this may be a read error. The chain employs TRBV20-1 and TRBJ1-5; TRBD1 might be the D (6 bases). The ends were cut back, 3 bases at V and 4 bases at J, with 10 bases in the middle. The CDR3 spans 13 residues. Germline values: CDR1 DFQATT, CDR2 SNEGSKA (reference sequence). The CDR3 protein is CSARRDKNQPQHF. The DNA for the CDR3 is TGCAGTGCTAGGAGGGACAAAAATCAGCCCCAGCATTTT.

This clonotype was observed a few times. The rearrangement links TRBV7-6 to TRBJ2-3, with D unresolved. Trimming removed 1 base from V and 5 bases from J, with 7 bases in between. This CDR3 region has 13 residues. CDR1 is SGHVS, CDR2 FNYEAQ, per germline. The CDR3 here is CASSLVSGDTQYF. The CDR3 nucleotides are TGTGCCAGCAGCTTAGTCAGTGGAGATACGCAGTATTTT. The full variable domain, with the rest looked up from reference TRBV7-6 and TRBJ2-3, is GAGVSQSPRYKVTKRGQDVALRCDPISGHVSLYWYRQALGQGPEFLTYFNYEAQQDKSGLPNDRFSAERPEGSISTLTIQRTEQRDSAMYRCASSLVSGDTQYFGPGTRLTVL.

The CDR3 bases are TGTGCCAGCAGTGAAGCGCTTGGGCCCAGATCACCCCTCCACTTT. Translating it yields CASSEALGPRSPLHF. The genes are TRBV6-1 and TRBJ1-6; no definite D call. The V gene lost 0 bases and the J gene lost 10 bases, with 13 bases spanning the gap. The CDR3 length is 15 residues. The germline gives CDR1 MNHNS, CDR2 SASEGT.

V gene TRBV28 combines with J gene TRBJ2-7; tentatively, D is TRBD1 (5 bases). CDR1 is MDHEN, CDR2 SYDVKM, per germline. Trimming took off 6 bases at V and 6 bases at J, with 12 bases between the two ends. The CDR3 covers 12 residues. CDR3 loop: CASSPTGFEQYF. The DNA for the CDR3 is TGTGCCAGCAGCCCAACAGGCTTCGAGCAGTACTTC.

CDR3 sequence (DNA): TGTGCCAGCAGTTACTCGAGGGGAACCACTGAAGCTTTCTTT. Its protein product is CASSYSRGTTEAFF. This chain uses TRBV6-5 with TRBJ1-1; D perhaps matches TRBD1 (5 bases). The germline V gene encodes CDR1 MNHEY and CDR2 SVGAGI. The CDR3 runs 14 residues. V lost 0 bases, J lost 4 bases, and 9 bases lay in between.

The chain links TRBV4-3 to TRBJ2-3; no clear D gene. Trimming took off 0 bases at V and 4 bases at J, with 5 bases between the two ends. Germline V gene data show CDR1 as LGHNA and CDR2 as YSLEER. This CDR3 spans 13 amino acids. CDR3 region: CASSQEAADTQYF. CDR3 DNA sequence: TGCGCCAGCAGCCAAGAGGCCGCAGATACGCAGTATTTT.

This clonotype has a count of ten or more. The rearrangement joins TRBV7-9 to TRBJ1-2, with a possible D match to TRBD1 (5 bases). Germline V CDR1 and CDR2: SEHNR, FQNEAQ (reference sequence). The length of the CDR3 is 13 residues. Trimming took off 6 bases at V and 2 bases at J, with 10 bases between the two ends. In nucleotides, the CDR3 is TGTGCCAGCAGGGGGACGGTGAACTATGGCTACACCTTC. This translates into CASRGTVNYGYTF. The full variable domain, in which reference TRBV7-9 and TRBJ1-2 provide the parts outside the CDR3, is DTGVSQNPRHKITKRGQNVTFRCDPISEHNRLYWYRQTLGQGPEFLTYFQNEAQLEKSRLLSDRFSAERPKGSFSTLEIQRTEQGDSAMYLCASRGTVNYGYTFGSGTRLTVV.

This clonotype was counted only a few times. This rearrangement joins TRBV12-5 to TRBJ1-5; D gene ambiguous. Trimming removed 3 bases from V and 0 bases from J, with 12 bases in between. The CDR3 is 16 amino acids. The germline CDR1 and CDR2 sequences are LGHNT and FRNRAP. The CDR3 sequence is CASGLFGLYSNQPQHF. In DNA, the CDR3 is TGTGCTAGTGGTTTATTTGGGCTCTATAGCAATCAGCCCCAGCATTTT.

This sequence joins TRBV11-2 and TRBJ2-5; D not certain. Trimming removed 2 bases from V and 7 bases from J, with 11 bases in between. This CDR3 region has 13 residues. The germline gives CDR1 SGHAT, CDR2 FQNNGV. CDR3 in DNA: TGTGCCAGCAGCTTAAGGGCTACTGGGACCCAGTACTTC. It yields the protein CASSLRATGTQYF.

This sequence joins TRBV4-3 and TRBJ1-2; D remains unclear. Germline V gives CDR1 LGHNA, CDR2 YSLEER. The CDR3 covers 16 residues. Trimming cost V 4 bases and J 0 bases, with 15 bases left between them. CDR3: CASSPRVKISNYGYTF. The CDR3 nucleotides read TGCGCCAGCAGCCCGCGAGTGAAGATTTCTAACTATGGCTACACCTTC.

J is TRBJ2-7 and V is TRBV20-1, with 10 positions matching TRBD2. Looked up from germline, CDR1 is DFQATT and CDR2 is SNEGSKA (reference sequence). This CDR3 spans 19 amino acids. J was trimmed by 4 bases and V by 0 bases; bases with no gene match: 18. CDR3 in amino acids: CSARDSGYLAGVKYYEQYF. The CDR3 region has the DNA TGCAGTGCTAGAGATTCGGGTTATCTAGCGGGGGTAAAGTATTACGAGCAGTACTTC.

This clonotype was seen at least ten times. V usage is TRBV7-6 and J usage is TRBJ2-7; tentatively, D is TRBD1 or TRBD2 (7 bases each). The germline V and J ends were trimmed by 4 bases and 4 bases, with 17 bases remaining between them. Germline values: CDR1 SGHVS, CDR2 FNYEAQ. The CDR3 has 15 amino acids. CDR3 in amino acids: CASSSRGGGWYEQYF. The DNA of the CDR3 is TGTGCCAGCAGCTCCCGGGGAGGGGGCTGGTACGAGCAGTACTTC.

The V and J genes are TRBV7-8 and TRBJ1-2; TRBD1 might be the D (5 bases). Trimming took 5 bases from V and 3 from J, leaving 13 bases between them. The CDR3 sequence is 14 residues long. Per germline, CDR1 SGHVS and CDR2 FQNEAQ. CDR3 loop: CASSQMGGDYGYTF. The CDR3 coding sequence is TGTGCCAGCAGCCAAATGGGAGGGGACTATGGCTACACCTTC.

The chain has TRBV29-1 and TRBJ2-1, with a possible D match to TRBD2 (7 bases). Germline CDR1 reads SQVTM; CDR2 reads ANQGSEA. The CDR3 has 12 amino acids. Trimming pared 7 bases from V and 14 bases from J, leaving 21 bases between. In DNA form, the CDR3 reads TGCAGCGCCGAGGGCCCGGGGGGCGGCGAGTTCTTC. It encodes CSAEGPGGGEFF.

The J gene is TRBJ1-2, the V gene TRBV4-3, with 8 bases matching TRBD1. This CDR3 region has 15 residues. Germline values: CDR1 LGHNA, CDR2 YSLEER. Trimming removed 3 bases from V and 1 base from J; junction bases left unmatched: 4. In DNA form, the CDR3 reads TGCGCCAGCAGCCATCAACAGGGGGTTAACTATGGCTACACCTTC. Amino acids: CASSHQQGVNYGYTF.

This clonotype has ten or more counts. The chain has TRBV7-3 and TRBJ1-2; TRBD1 is a possible D gene (5 bases). Germline V lookup: CDR1 SGHTA, CDR2 FQGTGA. The CDR3 has 16 residues. The V end was cut by 5 bases, the J end by 6 bases, with 22 bases between. CDR3 sequence: CASSPGIGLDSDGYTF. CDR3 sequence (DNA): TGTGCCAGCAGCCCAGGGATAGGGTTAGATTCGGATGGCTACACCTTC.

The sample holds a few counts of this clonotype. V gene TRBV6-6 combines with J gene TRBJ2-5; 8 bases agree with TRBD1. V lost 2 bases to trimming and J lost 5 bases; unmatched junction nucleotides: 4. The CDR3 contains 14 residues. CDR1 and CDR2 (germline): MNHNY, SVGAGI (reference sequence). This chain's CDR3 is CASSYGQGRETQYF. Here the CDR3 DNA reads TGTGCCAGCAGTTACGGACAGGGACGGGAGACCCAGTACTTC.

The V and J genes are TRBV6-5 and TRBJ2-7; 7 nucleotides match TRBD1. This CDR3 region has 16 residues. CDR1 is MNHEY and CDR2 is SVGAGI in the germline V gene. J lost 0 bases, V lost 5 bases, and 10 bases had no gene match. CDR3 nucleotides: TGTGCCAGCAGTAAAAAACCGGGACAGAGCTCCTACGAGCAGTACTTC. This gives the protein CASSKKPGQSSYEQYF.

The chain employs TRBV29-1 and TRBJ2-5, with 10 bases that match TRBD1. The CDR3 loop spans 14 amino acids. Germline CDR1 reads SQVTM; CDR2 reads ANQGSEA. V trimming: 6 bases; J trimming: 4 bases; junction bases outside the gene matches: 8. The CDR3 loop reads CSVYGQGGLETQYF. CDR3 bases: TGCAGCGTGTACGGACAGGGGGGCCTAGAGACCCAGTACTTC.

CDR3 residues: CASSLAARENTGELFF. CDR3 nucleotide sequence: TGCGCCAGCAGCTTGGCCGCCAGAGAGAACACCGGGGAGCTGTTTTTT. J is TRBJ2-2 and V is TRBV5-1; D not certain. The germline V and J ends were trimmed by 0 bases and 1 base, with 10 bases remaining between them. The CDR3 spans 16 residues. Germline V CDR1 and CDR2: SGHRS, YFSETQ.

This clonotype was seen more than once but under ten times. The rearrangement uses TRBV3-1 and TRBJ2-1, with TRBD2 identical over 13 bases. Trimming at V came to 5 bases and at J to 10 bases, leaving 11 bases not matched to a gene. Per the germline V gene, CDR1 is LGHDT and CDR2 is YNNKEL (reference sequence). The CDR3 contains 16 residues. The CDR3 loop is CASSGRLAGGLMEQFF. In DNA, the CDR3 is TGTGCCAGCAGCGGCAGACTAGCGGGGGGCCTAATGGAGCAGTTCTTC.